These 27 T cell receptor beta chains were sequenced from one sample in a study of beta chain features in type 1 diabetes. All of the isolated RNA was reverse transcribed, so expressed TCRB transcripts were sequenced. Produced via immunoSEQ multiplex PCR; TCRdb's table is partial and in-frame only. This sample carries just over 600,000 clones, around 15% of them seen once, and the ten largest clones take under 0.095%. The sequencing input was naive CD4+ T cells from blood. The receptors come from a man younger than 35 in good health.

This clone came up a few times. The chain links TRBV25-1 to TRBJ2-7, with D unresolved. The length of the CDR3 is 11 residues. Germline CDR1 reads MGHDK; CDR2 reads SYGVNS. Trimming left V 5 bases short and J 3 bases short, with 5 bases between. The CDR3 here is CASSLFYEQYF. Here the CDR3 DNA reads TGTGCCAGCAGTCTCTTCTACGAGCAGTACTTC.

A few counts support this clone. The CDR3 DNA is TGTGCCACGGTGGACAGGGCGGGTAATGAAAAACTGTTTTTT. Translating it yields CATVDRAGNEKLFF. The chain is built from TRBV15 and TRBJ1-4, with 8 bases identical to TRBD1. The CDR3 runs 14 residues. Germline CDR1 and CDR2: LNHNV and YYDKDF (reference sequence). The V and J ends lost 9 bases and 4 bases, in that order; junction bases with no gene match: 7.

This clone was counted only a few times. The chain combines TRBV7-2 with TRBJ2-1; TRBD2 aligns across 10 bases. Germline V CDR1 and CDR2: SGHTA, FQGNSA. The CDR3 has 15 residues. With 5 bases clipped from V and 7 bases from J, the junction kept 8 bases outside the gene matches. The CDR3 loop is CASSTTSGVTNEQFF. The DNA for the CDR3 is TGTGCCAGCAGCACCACTAGCGGGGTCACAAATGAGCAGTTCTTC.

The sample holds a few counts of this clone. The genes are TRBV7-9 and TRBJ2-3, with 8 bases that match TRBD1. Trimming cost V 5 bases and J 3 bases; bases outside gene matches: 10. This CDR3 contains 16 residues. Germline-derived CDR1 and CDR2 are SEHNR and FQNEAQ (reference sequence). CDR3 sequence: CASSRSGGRGTDTQYF. CDR3 in DNA: TGTGCCAGCAGCCGATCAGGGGGCCGGGGTACAGATACGCAGTATTTT.

The V and J genes are TRBV5-1 and TRBJ2-3; perhaps D is TRBD1 or TRBD2 (5 bases each). The CDR3 length is 14 residues. Germline loops: CDR1 SGHRS, CDR2 YFSETQ. Between the trimmed V and J ends, which lost 7 bases and 0 bases, there was a span of 12 bases. The CDR3 nucleotides read TGCGCCAGCTTTCGCTGGGGGAGCACAGATACGCAGTATTTT. Translation: CASFRWGSTDTQYF.

This clone was seen only a few times. The genes are TRBV25-1 and TRBJ1-2; D is uncertain. The CDR3 length is 15 residues. The V end was cut by 3 bases, the J end by 8 bases, with 19 bases between. CDR1 MGHDK and CDR2 SYGVNS come from the germline V gene. DNA of the CDR3: TGTGCCAGCAGTGATATGACTAGAGGGTCTGTGGGCTACACCTTC. Its protein product is CASSDMTRGSVGYTF.

This clone has just a few counts. In DNA, the CDR3 is TGCGCCAGCAGCCAAGAAGGGACGGGGGGCTACACCTTC. It specifies CASSQEGTGGYTF. This rearrangement joins TRBV4-1 to TRBJ1-2; perhaps TRBD1 as D (5 bases). The CDR3 sequence is 13 residues long. The V gene's germline CDR1 is MGHRA and CDR2 YSYEKL. V lost 0 bases and J lost 8, with 10 bases in between.

This clone has just a few counts. V is TRBV5-1 and J is TRBJ2-7; 10 positions agree with TRBD2. V shed 2 bases, J shed 4 bases, and the junction held 3 bases outside the gene matches. The CDR3 length is 14 residues. CDR1 and CDR2 (germline): SGHRS, YFSETQ. In DNA form, the CDR3 reads TGCGCCAGCAGCTTTAGCGGGGGGTTATACGAGCAGTACTTC. This codes for CASSFSGGLYEQYF.

This clone was seen only a few times. V is TRBV5-1 and J is TRBJ2-4, with D unresolved. CDR1 and CDR2 (germline): SGHRS, YFSETQ. The CDR3 has 16 amino acids. V shed 4 bases and J shed 6 bases, with 20 bases lying between them. The CDR3 bases are TGCGCCAGCAGCAGCATAGCCCAGGCTTTACGAAACATTCAGTACTTC. It encodes CASSSIAQALRNIQYF.

The rearrangement links TRBV7-2 to TRBJ2-3; D might be TRBD2 (6 bases). Germline V gene data show CDR1 as SGHTA and CDR2 as FQGNSA. V was shortened by 1 base and J by 4 bases, with 12 bases between the two germline ends. The CDR3 is 15 amino acids. The CDR3 protein is CASSLDPGVSDTQYF. The CDR3 region has the DNA TGTGCCAGCAGCTTAGACCCGGGGGTGTCAGATACGCAGTATTTT.

This sequence joins TRBV28 and TRBJ1-2; D gene unclear. Germline CDR1 is MDHEN and CDR2 is SYDVKM. This CDR3 has 15 amino acids. The V and J ends lost 3 bases and 4 bases respectively, with 15 bases between them. CDR3 in DNA: TGTGCCAGCAGTTTTTCCTCGTTGAGGACCTATGGCTACACCTTC. It specifies CASSFSSLRTYGYTF.

The chain recombines TRBV5-1 with TRBJ1-5; D is possibly TRBD1 (6 bases). The CDR3 spans 14 residues. V lost 0 bases, J lost 3 bases, and 7 bases lay in between. Germline V lookup: CDR1 SGHRS, CDR2 YFSETQ. The CDR3 spells CASSLGDNNQPQHF. In nucleotides, the CDR3 is TGCGCCAGCAGCTTGGGGGACAACAATCAGCCCCAGCATTTT.

The chain employs TRBV27 and TRBJ2-7; perhaps TRBD1 as D (5 bases). The germline V gene encodes CDR1 MNHEY and CDR2 SMNVEV (reference sequence). The CDR3 runs to 14 residues. The V gene lost 3 bases and the J gene lost 0 bases, with 9 bases spanning the gap. In nucleotides, the CDR3 is TGTGCCAGCAGTTTCAGGGCAAGCTCCTACGAGCAGTACTTC. This codes for CASSFRASSYEQYF.

The table lists this clone with a few counts. This rearrangement joins TRBV6-1 to TRBJ2-7; possible D gene TRBD1, 6 bases. With 9 bases removed from V and 4 bases from J, the gap between germline ends came to 22 bases. Germline V CDR1 and CDR2: MNHNS, SASEGT. This CDR3 contains 15 residues. The CDR3 DNA reads TGTGCCAGTCAGCCCCCAGGGGCAAAGGGATACGAGCAGTACTTC. Residues: CASQPPGAKGYEQYF.

Only a few counts were recorded for this clone. The rearrangement uses TRBV9 and TRBJ2-5, with 9 bases identical to TRBD2. This CDR3 region has 14 residues. The V gene's germline CDR1 is SGDLS and CDR2 YYNGEE. Trimming cost V 4 bases and J 3 bases; bases outside gene matches: 4. The CDR3 DNA reads TGTGCCAGCAGCTCGAGACTAGCGGAAGAGACCCAGTACTTC. Amino acids: CASSSRLAEETQYF.

CDR3 region: CASSLRTGVNSPLHF. CDR3 in DNA: TGTGCCAGCAGCTTAAGGACAGGGGTAAATTCACCCCTCCACTTT. The V call is TRBV11-2, the J call TRBJ1-6; 9 bases agree with TRBD1. Germline V lookup: CDR1 SGHAT, CDR2 FQNNGV. There are 15 residues in the CDR3. Losses at the gene ends were 2 bases for V and 7 bases for J; bases not matched to a gene: 3.

CDR3: CASTRTGLEETQYF. The CDR3 bases are TGTGCCAGCACCCGGACGGGGCTGGAAGAGACCCAGTACTTC. The chain employs TRBV7-8 and TRBJ2-5; possibly TRBD1 or TRBD2 for D (5 bases each). The CDR3 runs 14 residues. Germline-derived CDR1 and CDR2 are SGHVS and FQNEAQ. V was trimmed by 7 bases and J by 3 bases, leaving 15 bases between them.

This clone was seen a few times. The gene calls are TRBV29-1 and TRBJ1-1; 12 bases align to TRBD1. There are 20 residues in the CDR3. Trimming took 3 bases from V and 4 from J; bases not matched to a gene: 21. Germline CDR1 SQVTM, CDR2 ANQGSEA. The CDR3 DNA is TGCAGCGTTGACAGGCGCCTCGAGGGACAGGGGGCCCTGCGTGGCACTGAAGCTTTCTTT. Encoded protein: CSVDRRLEGQGALRGTEAFF.

The chain joins TRBV7-3 to TRBJ2-1; tentatively, D is TRBD1 or TRBD2 (6 bases each). The V end lost 5 bases, the J end lost 3 bases, and 11 bases lay between the germline ends. Germline V gives CDR1 SGHTA, CDR2 FQGTGA. The CDR3 is 14 amino acids. CDR3: CASSPGGGYNEQFF. DNA for the CDR3: TGTGCCAGCAGCCCCGGGGGCGGCTACAATGAGCAGTTCTTC. Full variable domain (outside the CDR3, taken from reference TRBV7-3 and TRBJ2-1): GAGVSQTPSNKVTEKGKYVELRCDPISGHTALYWYRQSLGQGPEFLIYFQGTGAADDSGLPNDRFFAVRPEGSVSTLKIQRTERGDSAVYLCASSPGGGYNEQFFGPGTRLTVL.

V is TRBV19 and J is TRBJ1-2; no clear D. Trimming pared 4 bases from V and 4 bases from J, leaving 13 bases between. Germline V gives CDR1 LNHDA, CDR2 SQIVND (reference sequence). The CDR3 runs 14 residues. The DNA for the CDR3 is TGTGCCAGTAGTAACCAGTTTAGTCTCTATGGCTACACCTTC. Its protein product is CASSNQFSLYGYTF.

This clone was seen more than once but under ten times. The chain is built from TRBV28 and TRBJ2-7; tentatively, D is TRBD1 (5 bases). V was trimmed by 3 bases and J by 4 bases, leaving 10 bases between them. This CDR3 is 13 amino acids long. The germline V gene has CDR1 MDHEN and CDR2 SYDVKM. CDR3 in amino acids: CASSFRTPYEQYF. In DNA, the CDR3 is TGTGCCAGCAGTTTCCGGACACCGTACGAGCAGTACTTC.

This clone was counted only a few times. J is TRBJ1-1 and V is TRBV28; D is undetermined. With 1 base removed from V and 0 bases from J, the gap between germline ends came to 3 bases. The CDR3 runs to 13 residues. Germline V CDR1 and CDR2: MDHEN, SYDVKM. CDR3 bases: TGTGCCAGCAGTTTATTGGTGAACACTGAAGCTTTCTTT. This codes for CASSLLVNTEAFF.

V usage is TRBV4-3 and J usage is TRBJ2-1; TRBD1 agrees at 7 bases. Germline trimming cut 1 base from V and 6 bases from J; bases unmatched to any gene: 3. Germline CDR1 and CDR2: LGHNA and YSLEER. This CDR3 is built from 14 residues. The CDR3 protein is CASSQGNRGNEQFF. The CDR3 DNA sequence: TGCGCCAGCAGCCAAGGTAACAGGGGCAATGAGCAGTTCTTC.

This clone was observed a few times. The chain has TRBV5-6 and TRBJ1-2, with 10 bases lining up with TRBD1. The junction had 10 bases not matched to a gene; V was cut back by 5 bases and J by 6 bases. The CDR3 has 15 residues. In germline, CDR1 is SGHDT, CDR2 YYEEEE. The CDR3 reads CASSIPGQGRDGYTF. CDR3 in DNA: TGTGCCAGCAGTATCCCGGGACAGGGGAGAGATGGCTACACCTTC.

This clone was observed many times. The same CDR3 also results from other DNA sequences found in this sample. This chain joins TRBV14 and TRBJ2-5; TRBD1 aligns across 8 bases. Germline trimming cut 0 bases from V and 5 bases from J; bases unmatched to any gene: 5. The CDR3 loop spans 15 amino acids. The germline V gene encodes CDR1 SGHDN and CDR2 FVKESK. The CDR3 sequence: CASSQDPGGRETQYF. The CDR3 DNA sequence: TGTGCCAGCAGCCAAGATCCAGGGGGCAGGGAGACCCAGTACTTC.

This clone was found a few times. The chain recombines TRBV13 with TRBJ2-2; TRBD2 might be the D (5 bases). There are 13 residues in the CDR3. CDR1 is PRHDT and CDR2 is FYEKMQ in the germline V gene (reference sequence). Deletions cut 6 bases from V and 6 bases from J, with 11 bases between. CDR3 protein: CASRMGRAGELFF. For the CDR3, the DNA is TGTGCCAGCAGGATGGGGAGAGCCGGGGAGCTGTTTTTT.

The chain joins TRBV7-9 to TRBJ2-7; possible D gene TRBD1, 6 bases. Trimming cost V 6 bases and J 1 base, with 16 bases left between them. Germline CDR1 and CDR2: SEHNR and FQNEAQ (reference sequence). This CDR3 comprises 15 residues. Here the CDR3 DNA reads TGTGCCAGCAGAAAGGGTGGACAGCGTTCCTACGAGCAGTACTTC. Translated, it gives CASRKGGQRSYEQYF.